This entry describes one T cell receptor beta chain. The data stem from a study of OX40 agonist ivuxolimab in advanced cancers. Across the study: The patients received ivuxolimab by intravenous route every 2 weeks at 0.01 to 10 mg/kg.

CDR1 and CDR2 (germline): MNHEY, SMNVEV (reference sequence). V dropped 4 bases and J dropped 1 base, with 11 bases sitting between them. This CDR3 region has 15 residues. TCRdb's copy holds only in-frame clones and misses some; the assay was immunoSEQ multiplex PCR. The sample holds roughly 90,000 clones, 75% to 95% seen once. This clonotype originated in an adult with an advanced solid tumor such as melanoma, head and neck, liver or kidney cancer. This rearrangement joins TRBV27 to TRBJ2-1; D is unclear. Sample: CD4+ or CD8+ T cells sorted from blood, taken in a trial of the OX40 agonist ivuxolimab. The CDR3 region has the DNA TGTGCCAGCAGTTCGACCGGGTTGTCCTACAATGAGCAGTTCTTC. It codes for CASSSTGLSYNEQFF.